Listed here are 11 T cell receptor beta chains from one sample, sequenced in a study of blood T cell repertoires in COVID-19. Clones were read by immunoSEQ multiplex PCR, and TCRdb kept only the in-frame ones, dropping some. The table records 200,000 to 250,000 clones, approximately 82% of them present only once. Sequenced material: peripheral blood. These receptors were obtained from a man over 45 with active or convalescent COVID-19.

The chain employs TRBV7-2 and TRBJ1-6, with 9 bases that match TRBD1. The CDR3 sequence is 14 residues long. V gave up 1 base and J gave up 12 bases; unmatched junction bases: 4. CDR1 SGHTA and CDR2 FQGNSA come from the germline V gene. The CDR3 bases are TGTGCCAGCAGCTTAGGGGGACAGGGTTTACCCCTCCACTTT. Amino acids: CASSLGGQGLPLHF.

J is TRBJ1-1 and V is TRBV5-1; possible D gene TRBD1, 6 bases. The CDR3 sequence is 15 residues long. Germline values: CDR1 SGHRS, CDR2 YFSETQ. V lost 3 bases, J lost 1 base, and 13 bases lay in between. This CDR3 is CASSSTQGTNTEAFF. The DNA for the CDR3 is TGCGCCAGCAGCTCGACCCAGGGGACGAACACTGAAGCTTTCTTT.

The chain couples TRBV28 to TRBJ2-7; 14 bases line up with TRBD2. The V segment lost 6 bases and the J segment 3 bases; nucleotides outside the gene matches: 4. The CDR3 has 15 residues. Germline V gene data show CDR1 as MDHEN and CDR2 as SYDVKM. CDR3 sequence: CASRLTSGRVYEQYF. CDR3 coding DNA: TGTGCCAGCAGGTTGACTAGCGGGAGGGTCTACGAGCAGTACTTC.

CDR3 sequence (DNA): TGTGCCAGCTCACAGTCCGAGACAGGGCTCAGCTCCTATAATTCACCCCTCCACTTT. Translation: CASSQSETGLSSYNSPLHF. The chain joins TRBV18 to TRBJ1-6; 7 nucleotides agree with TRBD1. The CDR3 is 19 residues long. Trimming cost V 4 bases and J 0 bases; bases outside gene matches: 12. Germline-derived CDR1 and CDR2 are KGHSH and LQKENI.

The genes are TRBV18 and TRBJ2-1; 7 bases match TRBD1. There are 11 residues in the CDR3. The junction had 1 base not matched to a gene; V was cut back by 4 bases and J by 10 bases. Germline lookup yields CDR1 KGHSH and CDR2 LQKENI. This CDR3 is CASSQGQEQFF. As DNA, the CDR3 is TGTGCCAGCTCACAGGGACAGGAGCAGTTCTTC.

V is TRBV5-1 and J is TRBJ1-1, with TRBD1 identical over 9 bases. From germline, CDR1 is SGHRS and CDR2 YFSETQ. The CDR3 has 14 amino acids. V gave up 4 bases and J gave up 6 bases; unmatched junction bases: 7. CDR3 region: CASSAGQGSAEAFF. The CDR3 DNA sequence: TGCGCCAGCAGCGCGGGACAGGGATCGGCTGAAGCTTTCTTT.

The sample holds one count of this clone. The CDR3, as DNA: TGCGCCAGCAGCCAAACCCGGTCGAACACTGAAGCTTTCTTT. It is translated as CASSQTRSNTEAFF. This sequence joins TRBV4-1 and TRBJ1-1; no clear D gene. Deletions cut 2 bases from V and 1 base from J, with 8 bases between. CDR1 and CDR2 from the germline V gene are MGHRA and YSYEKL. This CDR3 has 14 residues.

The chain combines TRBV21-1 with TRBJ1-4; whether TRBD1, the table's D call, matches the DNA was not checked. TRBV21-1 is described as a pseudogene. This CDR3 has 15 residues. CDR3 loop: CASSHRGWTNEKLFF. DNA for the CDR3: TGTGCCAGCAGCCATAGGGGGTGGACTAATGAAAAACTGTTTTTT.

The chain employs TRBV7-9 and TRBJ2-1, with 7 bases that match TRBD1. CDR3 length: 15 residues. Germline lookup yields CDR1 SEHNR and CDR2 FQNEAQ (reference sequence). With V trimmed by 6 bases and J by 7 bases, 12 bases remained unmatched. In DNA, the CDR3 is TGTGCCAGCAGTTACGACCCGGGACAGCGAAATGAGCAGTTCTTC. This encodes CASSYDPGQRNEQFF. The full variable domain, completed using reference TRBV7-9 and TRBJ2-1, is DTGVSQNPRHKITKRGQNVTFRCDPISEHNRLYWYRQTLGQGPEFLTYFQNEAQLEKSRLLSDRFSAERPKGSFSTLEIQRTEQGDSAMYLCASSYDPGQRNEQFFGPGTRLTVL.

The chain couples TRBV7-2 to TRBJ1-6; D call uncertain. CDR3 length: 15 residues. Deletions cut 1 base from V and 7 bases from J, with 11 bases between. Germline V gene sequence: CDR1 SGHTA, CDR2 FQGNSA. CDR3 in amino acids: CASSLGWAPNSPLHF. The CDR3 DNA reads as TGTGCCAGCAGCTTAGGTTGGGCCCCCAATTCACCCCTCCACTTT.

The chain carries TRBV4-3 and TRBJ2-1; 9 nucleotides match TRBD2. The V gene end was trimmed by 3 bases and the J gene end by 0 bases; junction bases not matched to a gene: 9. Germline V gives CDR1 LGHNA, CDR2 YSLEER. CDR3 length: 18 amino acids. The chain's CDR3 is CASSQGLAGAHSYNEQFF. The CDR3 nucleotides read TGCGCCAGCAGCCAGGGGTTAGCGGGGGCCCACTCCTACAATGAGCAGTTCTTC.